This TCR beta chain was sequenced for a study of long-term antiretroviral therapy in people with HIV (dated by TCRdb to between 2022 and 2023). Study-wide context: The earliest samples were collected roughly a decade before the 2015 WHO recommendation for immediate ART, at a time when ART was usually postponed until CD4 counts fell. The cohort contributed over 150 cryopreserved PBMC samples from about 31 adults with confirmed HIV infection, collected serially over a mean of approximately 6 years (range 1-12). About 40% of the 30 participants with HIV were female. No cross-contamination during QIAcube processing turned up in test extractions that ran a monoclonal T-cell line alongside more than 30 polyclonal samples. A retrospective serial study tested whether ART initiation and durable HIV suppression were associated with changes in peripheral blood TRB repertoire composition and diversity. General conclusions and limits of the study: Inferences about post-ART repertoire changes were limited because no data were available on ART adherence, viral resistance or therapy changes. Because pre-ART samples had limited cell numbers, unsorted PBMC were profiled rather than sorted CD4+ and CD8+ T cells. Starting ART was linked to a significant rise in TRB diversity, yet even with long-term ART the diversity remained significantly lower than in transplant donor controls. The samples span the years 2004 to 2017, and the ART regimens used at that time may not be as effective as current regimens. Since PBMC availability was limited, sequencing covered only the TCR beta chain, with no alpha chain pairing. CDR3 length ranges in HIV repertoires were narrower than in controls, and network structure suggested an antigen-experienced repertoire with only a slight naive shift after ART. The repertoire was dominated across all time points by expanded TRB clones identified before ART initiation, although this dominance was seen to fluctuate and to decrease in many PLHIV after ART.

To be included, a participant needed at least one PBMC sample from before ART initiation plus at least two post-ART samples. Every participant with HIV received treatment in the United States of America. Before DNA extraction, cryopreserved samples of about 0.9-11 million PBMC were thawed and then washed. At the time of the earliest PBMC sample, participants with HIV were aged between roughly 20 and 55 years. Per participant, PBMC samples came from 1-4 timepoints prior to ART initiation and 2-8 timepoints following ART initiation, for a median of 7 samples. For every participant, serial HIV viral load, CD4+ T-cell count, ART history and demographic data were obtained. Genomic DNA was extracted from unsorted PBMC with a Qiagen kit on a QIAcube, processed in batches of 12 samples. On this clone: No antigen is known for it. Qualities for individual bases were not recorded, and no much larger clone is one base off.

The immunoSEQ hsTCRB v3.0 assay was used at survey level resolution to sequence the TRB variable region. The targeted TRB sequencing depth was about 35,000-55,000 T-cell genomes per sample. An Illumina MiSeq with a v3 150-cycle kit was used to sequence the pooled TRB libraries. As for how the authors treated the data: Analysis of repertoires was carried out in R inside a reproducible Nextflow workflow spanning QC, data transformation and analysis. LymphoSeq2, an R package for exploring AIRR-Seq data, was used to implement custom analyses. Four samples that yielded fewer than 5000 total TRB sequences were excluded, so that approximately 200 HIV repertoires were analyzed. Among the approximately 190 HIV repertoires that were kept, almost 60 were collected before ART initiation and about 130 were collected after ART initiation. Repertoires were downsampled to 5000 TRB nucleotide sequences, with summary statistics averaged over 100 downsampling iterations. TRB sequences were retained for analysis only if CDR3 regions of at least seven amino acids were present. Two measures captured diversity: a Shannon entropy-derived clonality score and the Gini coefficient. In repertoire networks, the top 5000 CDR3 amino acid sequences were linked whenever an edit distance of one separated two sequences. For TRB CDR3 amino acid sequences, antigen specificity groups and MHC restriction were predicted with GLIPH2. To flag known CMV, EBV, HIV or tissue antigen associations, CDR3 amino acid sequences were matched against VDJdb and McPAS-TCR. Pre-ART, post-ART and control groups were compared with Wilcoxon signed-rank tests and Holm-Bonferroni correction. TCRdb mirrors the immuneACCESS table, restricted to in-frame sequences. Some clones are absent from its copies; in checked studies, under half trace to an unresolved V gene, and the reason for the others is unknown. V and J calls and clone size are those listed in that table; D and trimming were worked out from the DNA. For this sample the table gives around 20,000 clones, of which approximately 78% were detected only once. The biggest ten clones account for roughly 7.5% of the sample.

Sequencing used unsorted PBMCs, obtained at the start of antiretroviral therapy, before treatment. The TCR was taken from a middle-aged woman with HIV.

The nucleotides are TGTGCCTGGAGTGTAGGGCAGTTTCATGAAAAACTGTTTTTT. This gives the protein CAWSVGQFHEKLFF. The chain uses TRBV30 and TRBJ1-4; the D gene is unclear. V loses 0 bases of germline sequence and J loses 6 bases, and the interval between the two ends is 11 bases. CDR1 and CDR2, per the germline V gene (reference sequence), are GTSNPN and SVGIG. The CDR3 has 14 amino acids, counting the end cysteine and phenylalanine. Only the CDR3 DNA stays, 42 bases, in frame from base 1.